Listed below are T cell receptor beta chains from one sample, sequenced in a study of beta chain features in type 1 diabetes. Assay used: immunoSEQ multiplex PCR; TCRdb lists only in-frame clones, some missing. The sample carries hundreds of thousands of clones, roughly 13% recorded once. Sequenced input: naive CD4+ T cells from blood. The receptor source for this set is a man between 18 and 29 years old with type 1 diabetes. The CDR3 runs from the conserved cysteine through the conserved F or W. The order of the fields is CDR3 protein, V gene, J gene, D gene. D genes are given only for firm matches.

CDR3 protein: CASRKYGGPSSYNEQFF
V gene: TRBV19
J gene: TRBJ2-1
D gene: -

CDR3 protein: CASSPSAINNEQFF
V gene: TRBV6-5
J gene: TRBJ2-1
D gene: -

CDR3 protein: CASSILFQETQYF
V gene: TRBV19
J gene: TRBJ2-5
D gene: -

CDR3 protein: CASSHFPDEGDTQYF
V gene: TRBV4-3
J gene: TRBJ2-3
D gene: -

CDR3 protein: CASSYSGTATNYGYTF
V gene: TRBV6-5
J gene: TRBJ1-2
D gene: TRBD1

CDR3 protein: CASSRPDTEAFF
V gene: TRBV5-1
J gene: TRBJ1-1
D gene: -

CDR3 protein: CASSPSLREGRNTQYF
V gene: TRBV5-4
J gene: TRBJ2-3
D gene: TRBD2

CDR3 protein: CASSLDRGNTIYF
V gene: TRBV6-5
J gene: TRBJ1-3
D gene: -

CDR3 protein: CASSHRTGPYGYTF
V gene: TRBV4-3
J gene: TRBJ1-2
D gene: TRBD1

CDR3 protein: CASSQPRDQTEAFF
V gene: TRBV14
J gene: TRBJ1-1
D gene: -

CDR3 protein: CSVVIGAGETQYF
V gene: TRBV29-1
J gene: TRBJ2-5
D gene: -